This T cell receptor (beta chain) was profiled in a study of identical twins. Study-level results: Twin pairs had excess sharing that was weaker in beta out-of-frame sequences. A partial confounding effect on zero-insertion analyses could come from invariant MAIT and iNKT cells. Modelling underestimated the level of out-of-frame TCR alpha sharing observed in monozygotic twins.

TCRdb analysed the 5' RACE reads with MiXCR anew, one entry per CDR3 protein. The repertoire holds roughly 350,000 distinct CDR3 sequences, with roughly an eighth as singletons. Trimming left V 2 bases short and J 3 bases short, with 17 bases between. The CDR3 sequence is 16 residues long. Germline lookup yields CDR1 LGHDT and CDR2 YNNKEL (reference sequence). About this clonotype itself: As yet, its antigen is unknown.

These data were also filed under a second study, of yellow fever vaccine responses in identical twins. That report adds: Each twin's T cell response to the vaccine was reported to look partly convergent and partly personalized.

This chain joins TRBV3-1 and TRBJ2-7; a weak D match, TRBD1 (5 bases). The receptor comes from a woman aged 18-29 years in good health. Source material: CD8+ T cells sorted from blood. As DNA, the CDR3 is TGTGCCAGCAGCCAACTGATGACAGCGACCTACTACGAGCAGTACTTC. This gives the protein CASSQLMTATYYEQYF.